This TCR beta chain originates from a study of T cell repertoires in cytomegalovirus infection. Across the whole study: Matching HLA type and CMV infection were both indicated by public TCR beta signatures. General study points: Dominating the ex vivo response were TCR beta clonotypes that were CMV-specific and HLA-C-restricted.

V lost 1 base, J lost 5 bases, and 8 bases lay in between. This CDR3 comprises 13 residues. Germline lookup yields CDR1 SGHTA and CDR2 FQGNSA. TCRdb passed the reads through MiXCR, listing each CDR3 protein once. The profile shows tens of thousands of distinct CDR3 sequences, more than 20% of them singletons. This clonotype was picked up many times. The antigen is undetermined. The source of this sequence is a human donor in good health (CMV status not recorded). Some clones in this sample may be carry-over from other donors' samples. Sequencing input: PBMCs, sequenced either directly or after in vitro stimulation (not recorded which). The V gene is TRBV7-2, the J gene TRBJ2-5; D may be TRBD1 (6 bases). The CDR3 loop is CASSLGGPETQYF. The DNA of the CDR3 is TGTGCCAGCAGCTTAGGGGGGCCGGAGACCCAGTACTTC.